This T cell receptor (beta chain) stems from a study of OX40 agonist ivuxolimab in advanced cancers. Background on the study: The patients received ivuxolimab by intravenous route every 2 weeks at 0.01 to 10 mg/kg. Aged 23 to 79 with a mean of roughly 65 years, they were 82.7% male. Three patients, one with hepatocellular carcinoma and two with cutaneous melanoma, responded partially.

Blood draws occurred at baseline, cycle 4 day 1, and cycle 7 day 1. TCRdb's copy holds only in-frame clones and misses some; the assay was immunoSEQ multiplex PCR. The sample yields about 79,000 clones, 91% seen once. Unmatched junction bases numbered 1, after V lost 8 bases and J lost 0 bases. This CDR3 spans 13 amino acids. Per the germline V gene, CDR1 is MNHEY and CDR2 is SMNVEV (reference sequence). This clonotype was obtained from an adult with an advanced solid tumor such as melanoma, head and neck, liver or kidney cancer. This chain uses TRBV27 with TRBJ1-3, with 7 bases lining up with TRBD1. Sample: CD4+ or CD8+ T cells sorted from blood, taken in a trial of the OX40 agonist ivuxolimab. This chain's CDR3 is CASGQVSGNTIYF. The DNA for the CDR3 is TGTGCCAGCGGACAGGTCTCTGGAAACACCATATATTTT.